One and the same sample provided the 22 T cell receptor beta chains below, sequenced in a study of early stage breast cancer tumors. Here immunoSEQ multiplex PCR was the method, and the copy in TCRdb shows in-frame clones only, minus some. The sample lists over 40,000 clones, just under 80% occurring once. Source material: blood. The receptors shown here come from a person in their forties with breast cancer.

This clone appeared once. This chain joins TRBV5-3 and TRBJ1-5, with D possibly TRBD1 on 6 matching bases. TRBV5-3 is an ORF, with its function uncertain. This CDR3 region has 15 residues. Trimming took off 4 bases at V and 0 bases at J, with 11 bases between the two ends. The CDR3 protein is CARSPGANSNQPQHF. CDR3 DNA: TGTGCCAGAAGCCCGGGGGCGAATAGCAATCAGCCCCAGCATTTT.

DNA for the CDR3: TGTGCCAGTAGTCCCCTTCAGGGCGGGTACAATGAGCAGTTCTTC. It specifies CASSPLQGGYNEQFF. The chain has TRBV19 and TRBJ2-1; D is perhaps TRBD1 or TRBD2 (5 bases each). Germline V gives CDR1 LNHDA, CDR2 SQIVND (reference sequence). The CDR3 is 15 residues long. Trimming stripped 5 bases from V and 4 bases from J, with 15 bases between.

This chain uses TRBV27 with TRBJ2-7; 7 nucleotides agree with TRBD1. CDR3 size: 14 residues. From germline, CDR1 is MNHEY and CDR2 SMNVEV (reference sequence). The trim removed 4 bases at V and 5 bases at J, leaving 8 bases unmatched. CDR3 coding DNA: TGTGCCAGCAGTTCAGACCAGGGGGTCCACGAGCAGTACTTC. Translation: CASSSDQGVHEQYF.

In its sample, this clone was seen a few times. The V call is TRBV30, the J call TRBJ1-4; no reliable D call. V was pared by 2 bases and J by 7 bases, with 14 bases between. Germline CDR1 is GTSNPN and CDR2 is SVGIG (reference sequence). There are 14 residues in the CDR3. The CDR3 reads CAWSKSQVVEKLFF. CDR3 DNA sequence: TGTGCCTGGAGTAAGTCGCAGGTGGTTGAAAAACTGTTTTTT.

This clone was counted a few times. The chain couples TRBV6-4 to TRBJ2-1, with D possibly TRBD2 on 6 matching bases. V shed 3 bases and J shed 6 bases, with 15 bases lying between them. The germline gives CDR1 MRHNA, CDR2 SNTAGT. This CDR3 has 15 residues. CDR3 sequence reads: CASSETSMGGNEQFF. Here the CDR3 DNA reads TGTGCCAGCAGTGAGACTTCGATGGGGGGCAATGAGCAGTTCTTC.

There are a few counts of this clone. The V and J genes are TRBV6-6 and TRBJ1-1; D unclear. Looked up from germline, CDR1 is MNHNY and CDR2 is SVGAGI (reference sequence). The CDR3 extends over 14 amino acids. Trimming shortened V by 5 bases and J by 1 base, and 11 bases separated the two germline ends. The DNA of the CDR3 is TGTGCCAGCAGTGAGCCGGACGGGAACACTGAAGCTTTCTTT. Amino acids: CASSEPDGNTEAFF.

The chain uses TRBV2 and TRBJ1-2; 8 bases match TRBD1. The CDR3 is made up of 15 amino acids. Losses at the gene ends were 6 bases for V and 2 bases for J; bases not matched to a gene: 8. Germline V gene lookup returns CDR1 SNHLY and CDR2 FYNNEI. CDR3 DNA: TGTGCCAGCAGAGACAGGGGAAATAAAAACTATGGCTACACCTTC. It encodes CASRDRGNKNYGYTF.

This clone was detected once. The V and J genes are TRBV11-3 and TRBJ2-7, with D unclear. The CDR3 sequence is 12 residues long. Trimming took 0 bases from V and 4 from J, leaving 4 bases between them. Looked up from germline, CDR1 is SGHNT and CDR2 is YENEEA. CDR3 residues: CASSLEGYEQYF. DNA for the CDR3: TGTGCCAGCAGCTTAGAAGGTTACGAGCAGTACTTC.

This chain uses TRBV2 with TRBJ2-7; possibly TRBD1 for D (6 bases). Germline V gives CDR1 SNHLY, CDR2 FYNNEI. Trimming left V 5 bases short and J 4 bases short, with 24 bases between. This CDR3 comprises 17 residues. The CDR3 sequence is CASSSTRLKTGRYEQYF. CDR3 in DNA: TGTGCCAGCAGTTCTACTAGACTAAAGACAGGCAGGTACGAGCAGTACTTC.

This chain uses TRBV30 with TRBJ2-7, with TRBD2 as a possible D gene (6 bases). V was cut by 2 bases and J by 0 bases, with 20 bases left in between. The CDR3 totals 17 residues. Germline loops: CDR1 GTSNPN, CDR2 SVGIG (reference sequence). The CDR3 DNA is TGTGCCTGGAGTCTAACACCAAGGACTACGAGCTCCTACGAGCAGTACTTC. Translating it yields CAWSLTPRTTSSYEQYF.

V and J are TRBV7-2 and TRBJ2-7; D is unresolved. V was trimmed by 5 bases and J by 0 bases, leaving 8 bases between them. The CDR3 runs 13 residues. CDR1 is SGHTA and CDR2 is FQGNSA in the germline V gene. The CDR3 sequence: CASSPRVSYEQYF. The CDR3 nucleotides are TGTGCCAGCAGCCCCCGCGTCTCCTACGAGCAGTACTTC. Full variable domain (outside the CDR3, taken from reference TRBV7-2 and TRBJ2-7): GAGVSQSPSNKVTEKGKDVELRCDPISGHTALYWYRQSLGQGLEFLIYFQGNSAPDKSGLPSDRFSAERTGGSVSTLTIQRTQQEDSAVYLCASSPRVSYEQYFGPGTRLTVT.

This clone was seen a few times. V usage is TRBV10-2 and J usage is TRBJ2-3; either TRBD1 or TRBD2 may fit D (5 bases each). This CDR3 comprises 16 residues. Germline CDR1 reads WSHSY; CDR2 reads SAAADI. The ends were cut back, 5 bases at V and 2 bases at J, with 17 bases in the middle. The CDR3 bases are TGCGCCAGCAGTATCAATCGTGGGGGTATCACAGATACGCAGTATTTT. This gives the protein CASSINRGGITDTQYF.

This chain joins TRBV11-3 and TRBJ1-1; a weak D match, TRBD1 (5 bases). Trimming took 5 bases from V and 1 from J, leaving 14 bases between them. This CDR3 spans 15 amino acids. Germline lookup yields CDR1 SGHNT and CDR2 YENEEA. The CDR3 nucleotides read TGTGCCAGCAGCCTCGGGGGTTTAAGGAACACTGAAGCTTTCTTT. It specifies CASSLGGLRNTEAFF.

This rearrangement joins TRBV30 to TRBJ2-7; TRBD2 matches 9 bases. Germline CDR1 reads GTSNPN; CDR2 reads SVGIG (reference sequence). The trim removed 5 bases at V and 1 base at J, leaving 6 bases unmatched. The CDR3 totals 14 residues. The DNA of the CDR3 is TGTGCCTGGGCCCGGACTAGCGCGTCCTACGAGCAGTACTTC. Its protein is CAWARTSASYEQYF.

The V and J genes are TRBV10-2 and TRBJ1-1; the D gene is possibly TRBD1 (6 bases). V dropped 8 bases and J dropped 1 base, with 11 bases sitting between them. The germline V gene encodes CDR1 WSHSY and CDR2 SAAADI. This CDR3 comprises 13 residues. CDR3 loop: CASQGQTNTEAFF. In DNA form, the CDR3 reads TGCGCCAGCCAGGGACAAACGAACACTGAAGCTTTCTTT.

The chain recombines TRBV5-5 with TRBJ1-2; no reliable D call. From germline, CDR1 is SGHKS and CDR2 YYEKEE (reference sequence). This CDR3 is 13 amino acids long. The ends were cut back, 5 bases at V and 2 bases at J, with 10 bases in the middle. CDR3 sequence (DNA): TGTGCCAGCAGGATGGACCTAAACTATGGCTACACCTTC. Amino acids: CASRMDLNYGYTF.

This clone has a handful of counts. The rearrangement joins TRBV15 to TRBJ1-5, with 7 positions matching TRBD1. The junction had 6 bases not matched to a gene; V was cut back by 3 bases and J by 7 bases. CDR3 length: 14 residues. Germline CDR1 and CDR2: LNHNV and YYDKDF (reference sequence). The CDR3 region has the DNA TGTGCCACCAGCAGGACAGGGTGGGGACAGCCCCAGCATTTT. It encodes CATSRTGWGQPQHF.

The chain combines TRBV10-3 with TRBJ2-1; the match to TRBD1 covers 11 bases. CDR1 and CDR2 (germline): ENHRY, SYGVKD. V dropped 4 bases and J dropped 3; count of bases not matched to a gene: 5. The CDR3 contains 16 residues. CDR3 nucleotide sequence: TGTGCCATCAGTGGCCCCGGGACAGGGGGCTACAATGAGCAGTTCTTC. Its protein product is CAISGPGTGGYNEQFF.

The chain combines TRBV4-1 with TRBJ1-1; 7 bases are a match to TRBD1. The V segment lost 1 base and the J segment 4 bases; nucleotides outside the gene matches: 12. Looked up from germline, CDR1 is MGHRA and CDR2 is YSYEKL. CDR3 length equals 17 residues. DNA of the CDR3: TGCGCCAGCAGCCAAGGGGCACGACAGGGAGCGAGCACTGAAGCTTTCTTT. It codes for CASSQGARQGASTEAFF.

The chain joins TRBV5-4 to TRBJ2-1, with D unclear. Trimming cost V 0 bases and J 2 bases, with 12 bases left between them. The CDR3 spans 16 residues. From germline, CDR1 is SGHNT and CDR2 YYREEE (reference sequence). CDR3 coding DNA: TGTGCCAGCAGCTTGGTTGGAGACTTAACCTACAATGAGCAGTTCTTC. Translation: CASSLVGDLTYNEQFF.

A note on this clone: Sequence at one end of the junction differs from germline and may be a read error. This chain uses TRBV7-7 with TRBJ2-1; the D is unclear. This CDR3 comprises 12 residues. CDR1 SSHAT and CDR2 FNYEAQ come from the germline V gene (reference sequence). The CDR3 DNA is TGTGCTAGCAGCCCCGGTGGCGATGAGCAGTTCTTC. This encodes CASSPGGDEQFF.

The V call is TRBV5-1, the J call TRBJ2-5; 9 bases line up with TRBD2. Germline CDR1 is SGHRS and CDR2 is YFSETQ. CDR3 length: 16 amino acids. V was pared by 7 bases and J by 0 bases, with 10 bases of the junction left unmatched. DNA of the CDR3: TGCGCCAGCCGTCTCTGGGCGGGAGGGTACCAAGAGACCCAGTACTTC. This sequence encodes CASRLWAGGYQETQYF.